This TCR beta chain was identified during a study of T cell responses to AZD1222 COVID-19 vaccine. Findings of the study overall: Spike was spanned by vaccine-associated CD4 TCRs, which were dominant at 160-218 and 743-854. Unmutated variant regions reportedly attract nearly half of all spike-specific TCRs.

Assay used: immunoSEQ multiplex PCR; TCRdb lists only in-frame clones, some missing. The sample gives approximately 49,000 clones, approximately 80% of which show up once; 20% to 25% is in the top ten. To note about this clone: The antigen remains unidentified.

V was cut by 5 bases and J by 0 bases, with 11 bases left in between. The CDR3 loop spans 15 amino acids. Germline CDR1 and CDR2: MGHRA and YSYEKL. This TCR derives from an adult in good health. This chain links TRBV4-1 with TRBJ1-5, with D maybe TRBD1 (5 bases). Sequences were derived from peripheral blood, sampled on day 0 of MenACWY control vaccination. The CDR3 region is CASSETGYSNQPQHF. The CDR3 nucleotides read TGCGCCAGCAGCGAAACAGGATATAGCAATCAGCCCCAGCATTTT.